Following are 25 T cell receptor beta chains from one sample sequenced in a study of CD8 T cells in ankylosing spondylitis. TCRdb called the 5' RACE reads again in MiXCR, with one record for every CDR3 protein. The data contain around 210,000 distinct CDR3 sequences, approximately 8.4% of them singletons. Material: blood, either unsorted or a sorted T cell fraction (not recorded which). The receptors originated from a female donor with ankylosing spondylitis or in good health (not recorded which).

Many counts were recorded for this clonotype. This chain links TRBV19 with TRBJ1-5; 7 nucleotides align to TRBD1. Trimming took 6 bases from V and 6 from J; bases not matched to a gene: 5. The CDR3 consists of 13 residues. Germline assignment: CDR1 LNHDA and CDR2 SQIVND (reference sequence). CDR3 DNA sequence: TGTGCCAGTAGCGACAGGGCTAGTCAGCCCCAGCATTTT. This encodes CASSDRASQPQHF.

This clonotype was found many times. The chain recombines TRBV10-3 with TRBJ1-6, with D uncertain. Germline CDR1 is ENHRY and CDR2 is SYGVKD. Trimming removed 10 bases at V and 7 bases at J, with 14 bases between. The CDR3 covers 13 residues. The CDR3 sequence is CATARTDNSPLHF. The CDR3, as DNA: TGTGCCACCGCGCGGACGGACAATTCACCCCTCCACTTT.

This clonotype was picked up many times. This chain joins TRBV5-4 and TRBJ2-3, with unresolved D. Germline V gene lookup returns CDR1 SGHNT and CDR2 YYREEE (reference sequence). Trimming pared 7 bases from V and 4 bases from J, leaving 19 bases between. The CDR3 runs 15 residues. CDR3 amino acids: CASHSPSARPDTQYF. CDR3 coding DNA: TGTGCCAGCCACTCCCCCAGCGCCAGACCAGATACGCAGTATTTT.

This clonotype was seen ten or more times. The chain employs TRBV7-2 and TRBJ2-4; 8 bases fit TRBD2. The CDR3 spans 15 residues. V was pared by 4 bases and J by 10 bases, with 12 bases of the junction left unmatched. Germline lookup yields CDR1 SGHTA and CDR2 FQGNSA. This CDR3 is CASSSRTSRISIQYF. CDR3 bases: TGTGCCAGCAGCTCTCGGACTAGCCGGATTAGTATTCAGTACTTC.

The chain joins TRBV5-5 to TRBJ2-7; perhaps TRBD1 as D (5 bases). The V and J ends lost 4 bases and 0 bases respectively, with 14 bases between them. From germline, CDR1 is SGHKS and CDR2 YYEKEE (reference sequence). There are 15 residues in the CDR3. The CDR3 DNA reads TGTGCCAGCAGCATCCGTAGGGGCATCTCCTACGAGCAGTACTTC. Protein sequence: CASSIRRGISYEQYF.

The rearrangement uses TRBV7-2 and TRBJ1-1, with 8 bases fitting TRBD1. Germline CDR1 reads SGHTA; CDR2 reads FQGNSA. V shed 3 bases, J shed 4 bases, and the junction held 4 bases outside the gene matches. This CDR3 contains 14 residues. This CDR3 is CASSLTGDGTEAFF. In DNA form, the CDR3 reads TGTGCCAGCAGCTTGACAGGGGACGGCACTGAAGCTTTCTTT.

Concerning this clonotype: A read error is possible here, since a much larger clone lies one base away. V is TRBV6-2 or TRBV6-3 and J is TRBJ2-1; 12 bases match TRBD1. The germline V gene encodes CDR1 MNHEY and CDR2 SVGEGT. The CDR3 is 16 residues long. DNA of the CDR3: TGTACCAGCACCAGGAGGGGACAGGGGGCCAACAATGAGCAGTTCTTC. Translation: CTSTRRGQGANNEQFF.

This clonotype has at least ten counts. The chain recombines TRBV6-2 or TRBV6-3 with TRBJ2-7, with D uncertain. Looked up from germline, CDR1 is MNHEY and CDR2 is SVGEGT. V lost 10 bases, J lost 2 bases, and 12 bases lay in between. This CDR3 spans 12 amino acids. The CDR3 is CATRRAPYEQYF. DNA for the CDR3: TGTGCCACCCGACGGGCCCCCTACGAGCAGTACTTC.

This clonotype was observed many times. V gene TRBV12-3 or TRBV12-4 combines with J gene TRBJ2-4, with D possibly being TRBD1 or TRBD2 (5 bases each). V lost 6 bases to trimming and J lost 6 bases, with 15 bases between them. CDR3 length: 14 amino acids. The CDR3 sequence is CASRPGTARNIQYF. DNA of the CDR3: TGTGCCAGCAGGCCCGGGACGGCCCGAAACATTCAGTACTTC.

The CDR3 reads CAIGPGGLAGGPPYNEQFF. CDR3 bases: TGTGCCATCGGCCCCGGGGGACTAGCGGGAGGGCCCCCCTACAATGAGCAGTTCTTC. The chain carries TRBV4-2 and TRBJ2-1, with 16 positions matching TRBD2. The trim removed 10 bases at V and 2 bases at J, leaving 14 bases unmatched. The CDR3 sequence is 19 residues long. CDR1 is LGHNA and CDR2 is YNFKEQ in the germline V gene.

This clonotype was seen repeatedly, ten times or more. In DNA form, the CDR3 reads TGTGCCAGCAGCTTGAGGCAGCCCTATCAGCCCCAGCATTTT. This translates into CASSLRQPYQPQHF. The chain couples TRBV5-6 to TRBJ1-5; D is uncertain. Trimming left V 1 base short and J 5 bases short, with 10 bases between. The V gene's germline CDR1 is SGHDT and CDR2 YYEEEE. This CDR3 contains 14 residues.

This clonotype was observed a handful of times. The V and J genes are TRBV2 and TRBJ2-3; unclear D gene. The germline CDR1 and CDR2 sequences are SNHLY and FYNNEI. This CDR3 spans 19 amino acids. V was cut by 4 bases and J by 1 base, with 24 bases left in between. As DNA, the CDR3 is TGTGCCAGCAGTGTTGGGGTTGGTCGGGCCGAGAGAGGCACAGATACGCAGTATTTT. Its translation: CASSVGVGRAERGTDTQYF.

There are many counts of this clonotype. The V and J genes are TRBV12-3 or TRBV12-4 and TRBJ2-2, with D uncertain. This CDR3 spans 11 amino acids. V shed 6 bases and J shed 6 bases, with 5 bases lying between them. CDR3 in amino acids: CASRISGELFF. The CDR3 DNA reads TGTGCCAGCAGAATTTCCGGGGAGCTGTTTTTT.

This chain connects TRBV3-1 to TRBJ2-6; D remains ambiguous. Germline V gene lookup returns CDR1 LGHDT and CDR2 YNNKEL (reference sequence). The ends were cut back, 0 bases at V and 0 bases at J, with 3 bases in the middle. The length of the CDR3 is 15 residues. The CDR3 DNA reads as TGTGCCAGCAGCCAAGAAGGCTCTGGGGCCAACGTCCTGACTTTC. Encoded protein: CASSQEGSGANVLTF.

This clonotype came up many times. This chain links TRBV20-1 with TRBJ1-5; tentatively, D is TRBD1 (5 bases). Per germline, CDR1 DFQATT and CDR2 SNEGSKA (reference sequence). The CDR3 spans 18 residues. Deletions cut 2 bases from V and 2 bases from J, with 22 bases between. CDR3 bases: TGCAGTGCTAGACCGCCCCCCCGGGGGGTTGGGGGCAATCAGCCCCAGCATTTT. It is translated as CSARPPPRGVGGNQPQHF.

This clonotype was detected ten times or more. The chain joins TRBV21-1 to TRBJ1-1. TRBV21-1 is recorded as a pseudogene. The CDR3 spans 18 residues. CDR3 nucleotides: TGTGCCAGCAGCAAAGAAACCAAAACTAAGCACATGAACACTGAAGCTTTCTTT. Translated: CASSKETKTKHMNTEAFF.

This clonotype was seen many times. This chain joins TRBV7-2 and TRBJ1-1, with no clear D. Germline V gene sequence: CDR1 SGHTA, CDR2 FQGNSA. V lost 4 bases, J lost 3 bases, and 15 bases lay in between. This CDR3 region has 15 residues. The DNA for the CDR3 is TGTGCCAGCAGCTCCCGATCTGGAAGGGACACTGAAGCTTTCTTT. As protein: CASSSRSGRDTEAFF.

This clonotype was seen ten or more times. The genes are TRBV7-3 and TRBJ2-3, with a possible D match to TRBD1 (5 bases). The CDR3 extends over 18 amino acids. In germline, CDR1 is SGHTA, CDR2 FQGTGA. Trimming left V 4 bases short and J 4 bases short, with 24 bases between. CDR3 nucleotides: TGTGCCAGCAGCTCAGAGCAACTAACGGATAAGGGGCCAGATACGCAGTATTTT. Amino acids: CASSSEQLTDKGPDTQYF.

This clonotype has a count of ten or more. The gene calls are TRBV27 and TRBJ2-1, with 7 nucleotides matching TRBD2. V dropped 5 bases and J dropped 7; count of bases not matched to a gene: 14. CDR1 is MNHEY, CDR2 SMNVEV, per germline (reference sequence). The CDR3 loop spans 16 amino acids. The CDR3 nucleotides are TGTGCCAGCAGTCTTTCATGGGGAGGGGTGAGGAATGAGCAGTTCTTC. Its translation is CASSLSWGGVRNEQFF.

This clonotype was counted at least ten times. The CDR3 sequence: CASSQWTSLTGELFF. In nucleotides, the CDR3 is TGCGCCAGCAGCCAATGGACTAGTTTGACCGGGGAGCTGTTTTTT. The genes are TRBV4-3 and TRBJ2-2; TRBD2 agrees at 7 bases. Unmatched junction bases numbered 5, after V lost 2 bases and J lost 5 bases. Per the germline V gene, CDR1 is LGHNA and CDR2 is YSLEER. The CDR3 consists of 15 residues.

This clonotype was observed a few times. The V call is TRBV7-2, the J call TRBJ1-2; 7 bases match TRBD1. The V and J ends lost 1 base and 2 bases, in that order; junction bases with no gene match: 7. The germline gives CDR1 SGHTA, CDR2 FQGNSA. The CDR3 has 16 residues. The CDR3 DNA reads TGTGCCAGCAGCTTAGGGGTCGACAGGGTGAACTATGGCTACACCTTC. It specifies CASSLGVDRVNYGYTF.

This clonotype was seen many times. The J gene is TRBJ1-5, the V gene TRBV19; D is ambiguous. Germline assignment: CDR1 LNHDA and CDR2 SQIVND (reference sequence). The CDR3 is 13 amino acids. Trimming pared 6 bases from V and 5 bases from J, leaving 11 bases between. The CDR3, as DNA: TGTGCCAGTAGCCGGACCGCTGATCAGCCCCAGCATTTT. It translates to CASSRTADQPQHF.

At least ten counts were recorded for this clonotype. This chain links TRBV5-1 with TRBJ1-2, with D uncertain. Germline V CDR1 and CDR2: SGHRS, YFSETQ. This CDR3 has 12 residues. With 4 bases removed from V and 3 bases from J, the gap between germline ends came to 7 bases. The CDR3 DNA reads TGCGCCAGCAGCGTAGACGACTATGGCTACACCTTC. As protein: CASSVDDYGYTF.

The V gene is TRBV7-8, the J gene TRBJ2-1; D unclear. Trimming took off 4 bases at V and 9 bases at J, with 10 bases between the two ends. There are 12 residues in the CDR3. Per germline, CDR1 SGHVS and CDR2 FQNEAQ. The CDR3 region is CASSSPGSEQFF. CDR3 sequence (DNA): TGTGCCAGCAGCTCGCCGGGTTCTGAGCAGTTCTTC.

This clonotype was picked up a small number of times. The chain is built from TRBV7-2 and TRBJ2-1, with a possible D match to TRBD2 (5 bases). The CDR3 contains 16 residues. The V gene lost 5 bases and the J gene lost 0 bases, with 14 bases spanning the gap. Germline lookup yields CDR1 SGHTA and CDR2 FQGNSA. CDR3 amino acids: CASSPDFSSSYNEQFF. The CDR3 DNA is TGTGCCAGCAGCCCGGACTTCTCCAGCTCCTACAATGAGCAGTTCTTC. The full variable domain, its missing parts supplied by reference TRBV7-2 and TRBJ2-1, is GAGVSQSPSNKVTEKGKDVELRCDPISGHTALYWYRQSLGQGLEFLIYFQGNSAPDKSGLPSDRFSAERTGGSVSTLTIQRTQQEDSAVYLCASSPDFSSSYNEQFFGPGTRLTVL.